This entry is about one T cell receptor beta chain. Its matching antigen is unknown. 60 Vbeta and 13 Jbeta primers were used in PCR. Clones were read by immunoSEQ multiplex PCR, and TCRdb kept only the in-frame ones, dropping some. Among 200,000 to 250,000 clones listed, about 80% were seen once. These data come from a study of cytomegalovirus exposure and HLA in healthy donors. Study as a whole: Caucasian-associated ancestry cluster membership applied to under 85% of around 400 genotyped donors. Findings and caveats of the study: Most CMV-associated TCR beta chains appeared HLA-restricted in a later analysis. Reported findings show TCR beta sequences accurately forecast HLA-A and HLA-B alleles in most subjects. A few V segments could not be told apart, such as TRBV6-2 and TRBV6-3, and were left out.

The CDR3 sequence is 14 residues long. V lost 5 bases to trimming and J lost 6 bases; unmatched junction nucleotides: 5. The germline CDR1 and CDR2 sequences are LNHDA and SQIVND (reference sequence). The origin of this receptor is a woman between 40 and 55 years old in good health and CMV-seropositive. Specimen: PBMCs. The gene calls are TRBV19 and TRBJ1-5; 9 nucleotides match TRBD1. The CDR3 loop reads CASSSMTGGQPQHF. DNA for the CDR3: TGTGCCAGTAGTTCCATGACAGGGGGTCAGCCCCAGCATTTT.